The 23 T cell receptor beta chains in this list originate from one sample, sequenced in a study of blood T cell repertoires in COVID-19. Produced via immunoSEQ multiplex PCR; TCRdb's table is partial and in-frame only. The sample has 45,000 to 55,000 clones, 70% to 90% seen once. The specimen sequenced was peripheral blood. The receptors were gathered from a human donor in a cohort sampled during active COVID-19.

The chain recombines TRBV6-5 with TRBJ2-7; D is ambiguous. CDR3 length: 11 amino acids. Trimming took off 6 bases at V and 4 bases at J, with 7 bases between the two ends. Germline CDR1 reads MNHEY; CDR2 reads SVGAGI. The CDR3 loop is CASRNSYEQYF. CDR3 coding DNA: TGTGCCAGCAGAAACTCGTACGAGCAGTACTTC.

The J gene is TRBJ1-5, the V gene TRBV7-7, with D unclear. V was clipped by 3 bases and J by 3 bases, with 15 bases between them. The CDR3 consists of 16 residues. In germline, CDR1 is SSHAT, CDR2 FNYEAQ (reference sequence). The CDR3 DNA reads TGTGCCAGCAGCTTGTTACAGTGGTCTTTCAATCAGCCCCAGCATTTT. This translates into CASSLLQWSFNQPQHF.

In this sample, this clone turned up once. The genes are TRBV7-6 and TRBJ2-3; 14 bases match TRBD2. Trimming at V came to 5 bases and at J to 0 bases, leaving 19 bases not matched to a gene. Germline V CDR1 and CDR2: SGHVS, FNYEAQ. The CDR3 runs to 22 residues. The DNA of the CDR3 is TGTGCCAGCAGCCGGGGAATACGACCGGGACTAGCGGGGGCCCATAGCACAGATACGCAGTATTTT. This codes for CASSRGIRPGLAGAHSTDTQYF.

The chain recombines TRBV15 with TRBJ2-3, with 10 bases aligning to TRBD1. V was pared by 6 bases and J by 0 bases, with 9 bases of the junction left unmatched. The germline CDR1 and CDR2 sequences are LNHNV and YYDKDF (reference sequence). CDR3 length equals 17 residues. The CDR3 DNA follows: TGTGCCACCAGTAAATCGGGACAGGGGCCTAGCACAGATACGCAGTATTTT. Translated, it gives CATSKSGQGPSTDTQYF.

The V gene is TRBV5-6, the J gene TRBJ1-4; 7 bases agree with TRBD1. Per the germline V gene, CDR1 is SGHDT and CDR2 is YYEEEE. The CDR3 totals 15 residues. V shed 2 bases and J 8 bases; nucleotides not matched to a gene: 9. CDR3 in DNA: TGTGCCAGCAGCTTACGCCAAACAGGGGACGAAAAACTGTTTTTT. Protein product: CASSLRQTGDEKLFF. Complete variable domain (other parts from reference TRBV5-6 and TRBJ1-4): DAGVTQSPTHLIKTRGQQVTLRCSPKSGHDTVSWYQQALGQGPQFIFQYYEEEERQRGNFPDRFSGHQFPNYSSELNVNALLLGDSALYLCASSLRQTGDEKLFFGSGTQLSVL.

This chain links TRBV19 with TRBJ2-2; possible D gene TRBD1, 5 bases. This CDR3 has 15 residues. The V and J ends lost 7 bases and 2 bases respectively, with 14 bases between them. The germline V gene has CDR1 LNHDA and CDR2 SQIVND (reference sequence). The CDR3 nucleotides read TGTGCCAGTAAAGTGGGGCGTCTTAACACCGGGGAGCTGTTTTTT. This gives the protein CASKVGRLNTGELFF. Using reference TRBV19 and TRBJ2-2 for the parts outside the CDR3, the full variable domain is DGGITQSPKYLFRKEGQNVTLSCEQNLNHDAMYWYRQDPGQGLRLIYYSQIVNDFQKGDIAEGYSVSREKKESFPLTVTSAQKNPTAFYLCASKVGRLNTGELFFGEGSRLTVL.

V is TRBV2 and J is TRBJ2-7; 8 bases match TRBD1. V was pared by 6 bases and J by 2 bases, with 6 bases of the junction left unmatched. This CDR3 is built from 14 residues. Germline V gene lookup returns CDR1 SNHLY and CDR2 FYNNEI. This chain's CDR3 is CASRIDRGPYEQYF. For the CDR3, the DNA is TGTGCCAGCAGGATCGACAGGGGACCCTACGAGCAGTACTTC.

This clone was detected a few times. V is TRBV19 and J is TRBJ1-5, with TRBD1 identical over 8 bases. The ends lost 5 bases at V and 0 bases at J; junction bases unmatched: 6. Per germline, CDR1 LNHDA and CDR2 SQIVND (reference sequence). There are 16 residues in the CDR3. The CDR3 reads CASSYRGQGSNQPQHF. The DNA for the CDR3 is TGTGCCAGTAGTTATAGAGGACAGGGTAGCAATCAGCCCCAGCATTTT.

This sequence joins TRBV3-1 (or the pseudogene TRBV3-2) and TRBJ2-7, with D unclear. Trimming stripped 1 base from V and 1 base from J, with 5 bases between. Germline CDR1 reads LGHDT; CDR2 reads YNNKEL (reference sequence). CDR3 length equals 13 residues. DNA of the CDR3: TGTGCCAGCAGCCAAGGGCAGTCCTACGAGCAGTACTTC. Its protein is CASSQGQSYEQYF.

V gene TRBV18 combines with J gene TRBJ1-4; the D is unclear. The length of the CDR3 is 14 residues. V was trimmed by 4 bases and J by 7 bases, leaving 13 bases between them. Germline CDR1 reads KGHSH; CDR2 reads LQKENI. CDR3 residues: CASSLQSGREKLFF. The CDR3 bases are TGTGCCAGCTCACTACAGTCTGGGCGTGAAAAACTGTTTTTT.

This rearrangement joins TRBV7-9 to TRBJ1-1; TRBD1 is a possible D gene (6 bases). The germline CDR1 and CDR2 sequences are SEHNR and FQNEAQ (reference sequence). CDR3 length: 13 residues. V was pared by 3 bases and J by 8 bases, with 13 bases between. The CDR3 sequence: CASSLGATEEAFF. In nucleotides, the CDR3 is TGTGCCAGCAGCTTGGGGGCGACCGAGGAAGCTTTCTTT. The full variable domain, with the rest looked up from reference TRBV7-9 and TRBJ1-1, is DTGVSQNPRHKITKRGQNVTFRCDPISEHNRLYWYRQTLGQGPEFLTYFQNEAQLEKSRLLSDRFSAERPKGSFSTLEIQRTEQGDSAMYLCASSLGATEEAFFGQGTRLTVV.

This chain joins TRBV20-1 and TRBJ2-5; possibly TRBD1 for D (5 bases). From germline, CDR1 is DFQATT and CDR2 SNEGSKA (reference sequence). CDR3 length equals 16 residues. Trimming removed 3 bases from V and 1 base from J, with 18 bases in between. The CDR3: CSASTGIGRVQETQYF. The DNA for the CDR3 is TGCAGTGCTAGTACGGGTATAGGCAGGGTCCAAGAGACCCAGTACTTC.

The genes are TRBV6-1 and TRBJ2-7; 9 nucleotides agree with TRBD1. The junction had 7 bases not matched to a gene; V was cut back by 4 bases and J by 0 bases. The CDR3 is 16 residues long. The germline V gene encodes CDR1 MNHNS and CDR2 SASEGT. The CDR3 spells CASSGLGQGSSYEQYF. The CDR3 DNA follows: TGTGCCAGCAGTGGTCTAGGACAGGGGAGCTCCTACGAGCAGTACTTC.

This sequence joins TRBV5-4 and TRBJ1-1, with no clear D. The germline CDR1 and CDR2 sequences are SGHNT and YYREEE (reference sequence). The CDR3 has 17 amino acids. The V end was cut by 4 bases, the J end by 0 bases, with 19 bases between. The CDR3 loop reads CASSAAPVRKVNTEAFF. The CDR3, as DNA: TGTGCCAGCAGCGCGGCCCCGGTTCGGAAGGTGAACACTGAAGCTTTCTTT.

The chain combines TRBV7-2 with TRBJ1-2; 11 positions match TRBD1. The CDR3 runs to 15 residues. Germline CDR1 is SGHTA and CDR2 is FQGNSA. The J segment lost 5 bases and the V segment lost 1 base, leaving 3 bases of the junction unmatched. For the CDR3, the DNA is TGTGCCAGCAGCTTAGGGGACAGGGGGATATATGGCTACACCTTC. Amino acid sequence: CASSLGDRGIYGYTF.

The chain uses TRBV24-1 and TRBJ2-1, with 8 nucleotides matching TRBD1. This CDR3 is built from 15 residues. CDR1 KGHDR and CDR2 SFDVKD come from the germline V gene. The junction had 8 bases not matched to a gene; V was cut back by 9 bases and J by 2 bases. The CDR3 sequence: CATGVGQGTYNEQFF. DNA for the CDR3: TGTGCCACCGGGGTCGGACAGGGTACCTACAATGAGCAGTTCTTC.

CDR3 coding DNA: TGTGCCTGGAGTGTACAGGGTTACGAGCAGTACTTC. It encodes CAWSVQGYEQYF. The chain carries TRBV30 and TRBJ2-7; D perhaps matches TRBD1 (6 bases). The germline CDR1 and CDR2 sequences are GTSNPN and SVGIG (reference sequence). The CDR3 has 12 amino acids. V lost 0 bases and J lost 4, with 7 bases in between.

The V gene is TRBV21-1, the J gene TRBJ1-5; the table's TRBD1 call for D was not verified on the DNA. TRBV21-1 is flagged as a pseudogene. The CDR3 is made up of 15 amino acids. CDR3 sequence: CASSKPGQGNQPQHF. DNA of the CDR3: TGTGCCAGCAGCAAACCGGGACAGGGCAATCAGCCCCAGCATTTT.

The chain combines TRBV5-1 with TRBJ1-3; the D is unclear. Deletions cut 0 bases from V and 0 bases from J, with 4 bases between. The CDR3 length is 14 residues. The V gene's germline CDR1 is SGHRS and CDR2 YFSETQ. The CDR3 nucleotides read TGCGCCAGCAGCTTGGACGGCTCTGGAAACACCATATATTTT. Its protein is CASSLDGSGNTIYF.

The chain uses TRBV4-2 and TRBJ2-1, with TRBD2 as a possible D gene (7 bases). Trimming shortened V by 1 base and J by 8 bases, and 15 bases separated the two germline ends. The CDR3 extends over 15 amino acids. Germline CDR1 and CDR2: LGHNA and YNFKEQ. CDR3 nucleotide sequence: TGTGCCAGCAGCCAAGGGGGCGGGGGCAGGGATGAGCAGTTCTTC. Encoded protein: CASSQGGGGRDEQFF.

This chain links TRBV9 with TRBJ1-6, with D possibly TRBD1 on 6 matching bases. This CDR3 has 16 residues. From germline, CDR1 is SGDLS and CDR2 YYNGEE. Trimming pared 4 bases from V and 7 bases from J, leaving 18 bases between. The CDR3 loop reads CASSPDPGTRNSPLHF. DNA of the CDR3: TGTGCCAGCAGCCCAGATCCCGGGACAAGAAATTCACCCCTCCACTTT.

The chain has TRBV7-2 and TRBJ2-3; 9 nucleotides line up with TRBD1. The CDR3 contains 16 residues. Trimming took 2 bases from V and 3 from J; bases not matched to a gene: 6. CDR1 and CDR2 from the germline V gene are SGHTA and FQGNSA. This CDR3 reads CASSLRGTGFTDTQYF. For the CDR3, the DNA is TGTGCCAGCAGCTTACGCGGGACAGGGTTTACAGATACGCAGTATTTT.

The rearrangement joins TRBV6-2 or TRBV6-3 to TRBJ1-1, with D possibly matching TRBD1 (5 bases). CDR1 MNHEY and CDR2 SVGEGT come from the germline V gene. V shed 6 bases and J shed 9 bases, with 23 bases lying between them. CDR3 length equals 15 residues. The CDR3 loop is CASSPQSRQNTKAFF. The CDR3 DNA sequence: TGTGCCAGCAGCCCACAATCAAGACAGAATACGAAAGCTTTCTTT.